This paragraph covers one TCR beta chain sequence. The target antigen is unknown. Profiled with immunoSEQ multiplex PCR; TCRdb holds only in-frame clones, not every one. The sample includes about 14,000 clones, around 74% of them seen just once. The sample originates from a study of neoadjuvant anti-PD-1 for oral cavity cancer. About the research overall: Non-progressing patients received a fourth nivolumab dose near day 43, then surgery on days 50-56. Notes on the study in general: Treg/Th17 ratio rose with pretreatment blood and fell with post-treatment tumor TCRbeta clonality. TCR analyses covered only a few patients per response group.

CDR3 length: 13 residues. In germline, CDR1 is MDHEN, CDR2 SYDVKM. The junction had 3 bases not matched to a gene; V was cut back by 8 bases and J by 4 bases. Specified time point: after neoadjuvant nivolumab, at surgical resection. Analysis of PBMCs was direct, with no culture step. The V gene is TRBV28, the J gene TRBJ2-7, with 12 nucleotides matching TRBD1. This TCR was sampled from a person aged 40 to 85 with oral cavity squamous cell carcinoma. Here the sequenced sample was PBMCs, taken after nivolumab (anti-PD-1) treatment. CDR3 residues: CASGGQGAYEQYF. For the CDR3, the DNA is TGTGCCAGCGGGGGACAGGGGGCGTACGAGCAGTACTTC.